This note documents a single T cell receptor beta chain sequence. No antigen is known for it. Base-call qualities are not available, and no considerably larger clone is one nucleotide away. These data come from a study of blood T cell repertoires in COVID-19 (dated by TCRdb to the early 2020s). Describing the broader study: Collaborator samples came from the United States, Italy and Spain and covered acute and convalescent phases of COVID-19. The samples were drawn from two sources: the first 160 participants of the ongoing ImmuneRACE study, and over 1,000 subjects contributed by 6 global collaborators. The material from the prospective study consisted of cDNA or gDNA derived from T cells, B-cell-depleted T cells, or PBMCs. Subjects who had been exposed to COVID-19, were actively infected with it, or had recovered from it provided the deeply sampled blood TCRbeta repertoires that made up the dataset. HLA class I and class II types, where available, came from metadata supplied by the sample provider rather than from assay-based typing. The repertoires were released in a freely available public database meant as a resource for research on the immune response to SARS-CoV-2. Nearly every sample came with metadata listing a de-identified subject ID, COVID-19 status, age in years and sex. Paper-wide results and their limitations: Clinical and demographic metadata were provided uncurated, with the amount varying by source and participant.

The immunoSEQ Assay, a bias-controlled multiplex PCR, was used to amplify TCRbeta CDR3 regions from genomic DNA. The paper's data handling went like this. Within the assay, amplification of reference gene primers was used to estimate how many nucleated cells each sample contained. To quantify the absolute abundance of each unique TCRbeta CDR3 rearrangement, sequence reads were collapsed and filtered. For each sample, productive Simpson clonality was calculated by taking the square root of Simpson's diversity index across productive rearrangements. Imported from immuneACCESS, the table was reduced by TCRdb to in-frame sequences with V and J called. These copies leave out some clones; in studies compared against another copy, an unresolved V gene accounts for under half, and the cause of the remainder is not known. V, J and clone size were drawn from that table, and D and trimming were deduced from the DNA. The sample yields 150,000 to 160,000 clones; around 80% were counted once. Roughly 8.9% of the sample goes to the ten largest clones.

Whole blood was collected in K2EDTA tubes by collaborating institutions according to the institutions' own protocols. Collaborator samples were shipped for TCRbeta analysis as frozen whole blood, isolated PBMCs, or DNA extracted from either sample type. The sequencing input was peripheral blood. This clonotype was sampled from a woman in her forties or fifties with acute or convalescent COVID-19.

At the DNA level, the sequence is TGTGCTAGTACCTCCTCAGGGAGCGGGGAGACCCAGTACTTC. Protein translation: CASTSSGSGETQYF. The rearranged chain carries TRBV12-5 and TRBJ2-5, and TRBD2 may be the D gene, going by 6 matching bases. V was cut back by 8 bases and J by 5 bases, leaving a gap of 18 bases between them. Counted from cysteine to phenylalanine, this CDR3 has 14 amino acids. Only CDR3 DNA remains: 42 bases, in frame from the first base. In the germline V gene, CDR1 corresponds to LGHNT and CDR2 to FRNRAP.